The rows below give T cell receptor beta chains drawn from one sample of a study of blood T cells in healthy people across ages. TCRdb processed the 5' RACE reads anew with MiXCR; each CDR3 protein has one entry. Counted here are roughly 1.5 million distinct CDR3 sequences, roughly 43% occurring once; the ten biggest clones make up roughly 3.7%. Input material: blood. The receptors come from a woman aged 18 to 35 in good health. CDR3s include the opening cysteine and the closing phenylalanine or tryptophan. The order of the fields is CDR3 length, clone size, D gene, V gene, J gene, CDR3 protein, CDR3 DNA. The D gene is left open where the match is weak. Size values are once, few and many counts, or a class for expanded clones, and some rows have none.

cdr3_length: 12
clone_size: .
d_call: .
v_call: TRBV10-3
j_call: TRBJ1-2
cdr3_aa: CAIRGEADGYTF
cdr3_nt: TGTGCCATCAGGGGGGAGGCAGATGGCTACACCTTC

cdr3_length: 14
clone_size: .
d_call: .
v_call: TRBV25-1
j_call: TRBJ1-1
cdr3_aa: CASSPNYGGAEAFF
cdr3_nt: TGTGCCAGCAGTCCGAATTACGGGGGCGCAGAAGCTTTCTTT

cdr3_length: 14
clone_size: few
d_call: .
v_call: TRBV2
j_call: TRBJ2-7
cdr3_aa: CASMLTGSVYEQYF
cdr3_nt: TGTGCCAGCATGCTGACCGGCTCTGTCTACGAGCAGTACTTC

cdr3_length: 16
clone_size: .
d_call: .
v_call: TRBV6-5
j_call: TRBJ2-7
cdr3_aa: CASSYWAQNTNYEQYF
cdr3_nt: TGTGCCAGCAGTTACTGGGCACAGAATACTAACTACGAGCAGTACTTC

cdr3_length: 13
clone_size: few
d_call: TRBD1
v_call: TRBV5-1
j_call: TRBJ2-7
cdr3_aa: CASSHGQGVEQYF
cdr3_nt: TGCGCCAGCAGCCATGGACAGGGGGTCGAGCAGTACTTC

cdr3_length: 16
clone_size: once
d_call: .
v_call: TRBV4-1
j_call: TRBJ2-6
cdr3_aa: CASSQEWHSGANVLTF
cdr3_nt: TGCGCCAGCAGCCAAGAATGGCACTCTGGGGCCAACGTCCTGACTTTC

cdr3_length: 18
clone_size: few
d_call: .
v_call: TRBV6-1
j_call: TRBJ2-3
cdr3_aa: CASSEGLGRWGRTDTQYF
cdr3_nt: TGTGCCAGCAGTGAAGGTTTAGGGAGGTGGGGTCGGACAGATACGCAGTATTTT

cdr3_length: 15
clone_size: few
d_call: TRBD1
v_call: TRBV20-1
j_call: TRBJ1-5
cdr3_aa: CSAYRGRGPIKPQHF
cdr3_nt: TGCAGTGCTTACAGGGGGCGAGGCCCAATCAAGCCCCAGCATTTT

cdr3_length: 15
clone_size: few
d_call: .
v_call: TRBV7-2
j_call: TRBJ1-1
cdr3_aa: CASSPRAVENTEAFF
cdr3_nt: TGTGCCAGCAGTCCCAGAGCAGTTGAGAACACTGAAGCTTTCTTT

cdr3_length: 16
clone_size: few
d_call: TRBD1
v_call: TRBV6-1
j_call: TRBJ1-4
cdr3_aa: CASSMTGGATNEKLFF
cdr3_nt: TGTGCCAGCAGTATGACAGGGGGAGCAACTAATGAAAAACTGTTTTTT

cdr3_length: 12
clone_size: .
d_call: .
v_call: TRBV5-1
j_call: TRBJ2-7
cdr3_aa: CASAKTTNEQYF
cdr3_nt: TGCGCCAGCGCCAAGACTACCAATGAGCAGTACTTC

cdr3_length: 14
clone_size: few
d_call: .
v_call: TRBV4-1
j_call: TRBJ2-2
cdr3_aa: CASSQERDTGELFF
cdr3_nt: TGCGCCAGCAGCCAAGAAAGGGACACCGGGGAGCTGTTTTTT

cdr3_length: 17
clone_size: few
d_call: TRBD2
v_call: TRBV7-9
j_call: TRBJ2-7
cdr3_aa: CASSLRTSGGKDYEQYF
cdr3_nt: TGTGCCAGCAGCTTAAGGACTAGCGGAGGAAAGGACTACGAGCAGTACTTC

cdr3_length: 14
clone_size: few
d_call: TRBD1
v_call: TRBV2
j_call: TRBJ1-2
cdr3_aa: CASSDPGGNYGYTF
cdr3_nt: TGTGCCAGCAGTGACCCAGGGGGCAACTATGGCTACACCTTC

cdr3_length: 19
clone_size: few
d_call: TRBD1
v_call: TRBV5-1
j_call: TRBJ1-2
cdr3_aa: CASSLKKPGQLGFDYGYTF
cdr3_nt: TGCGCCAGCAGCTTAAAAAAACCGGGACAGCTTGGATTCGATTATGGCTACACCTTC

cdr3_length: 14
clone_size: .
d_call: .
v_call: TRBV4-3
j_call: TRBJ1-1
cdr3_aa: CASSQGDYNTEAFF
cdr3_nt: TGCGCCAGCAGCCAAGGGGACTACAACACTGAAGCTTTCTTT

cdr3_length: 13
clone_size: few
d_call: .
v_call: TRBV7-2
j_call: TRBJ2-7
cdr3_aa: CASSLAVAPEQYF
cdr3_nt: TGTGCCAGCAGCTTAGCGGTAGCGCCCGAGCAGTACTTC

cdr3_length: 16
clone_size: .
d_call: TRBD1
v_call: TRBV20-1
j_call: TRBJ2-4
cdr3_aa: CSARGSGTGNKNIQYF
cdr3_nt: TGCAGTGCTAGAGGCTCCGGGACAGGGAACAAAAACATTCAGTACTTC

cdr3_length: 17
clone_size: .
d_call: TRBD2
v_call: TRBV14
j_call: TRBJ2-4
cdr3_aa: CASSQGGLADTKNIQYF
cdr3_nt: TGTGCCAGCAGCCAAGGCGGACTAGCGGACACTAAAAACATTCAGTACTTC

cdr3_length: 15
clone_size: few
d_call: .
v_call: TRBV27
j_call: TRBJ1-5
cdr3_aa: CASRRTASSNQPQHF
cdr3_nt: TGTGCCAGCAGGAGGACAGCGTCTAGCAATCAGCCCCAGCATTTT

cdr3_length: 11
clone_size: once
d_call: .
v_call: TRBV29-1
j_call: TRBJ1-2
cdr3_aa: CSVSGDYGYTF
cdr3_nt: TGCAGCGTTTCCGGAGACTATGGCTACACCTTC

cdr3_length: 15
clone_size: .
d_call: .
v_call: TRBV12-3/TRBV12-4
j_call: TRBJ1-4
cdr3_aa: CASSSDLGWVEKLFF
cdr3_nt: TGTGCCAGCAGTTCCGACCTGGGATGGGTTGAAAAACTGTTTTTT

cdr3_length: 11
clone_size: few
d_call: .
v_call: TRBV29-1
j_call: TRBJ1-1
cdr3_aa: CSVVPTTEAFF
cdr3_nt: TGCAGCGTTGTTCCGACCACAGAAGCTTTCTTT

cdr3_length: 16
clone_size: .
d_call: .
v_call: TRBV11-3
j_call: TRBJ2-3
cdr3_aa: CASSQGHPSGTDTQYF
cdr3_nt: TGTGCCAGCAGCCAAGGGCACCCGTCTGGCACAGATACGCAGTATTTT

cdr3_length: 13
clone_size: few
d_call: TRBD1
v_call: TRBV28
j_call: TRBJ1-2
cdr3_aa: CASRGGTGVGYTF
cdr3_nt: TGTGCCAGCAGGGGGGGGACAGGGGTCGGCTACACCTTC

cdr3_length: 15
clone_size: .
d_call: .
v_call: TRBV24-1
j_call: TRBJ2-1
cdr3_aa: CATSDMKGGSNEQFF
cdr3_nt: TGTGCCACCAGTGATATGAAAGGGGGGAGTAATGAGCAGTTCTTC

cdr3_length: 15
clone_size: few
d_call: TRBD1
v_call: TRBV27
j_call: TRBJ1-2
cdr3_aa: CASSPQGIYLYGYTF
cdr3_nt: TGTGCCAGCAGTCCACAGGGGATCTACCTATATGGCTACACCTTC

cdr3_length: 14
clone_size: .
d_call: TRBD2
v_call: TRBV3-1
j_call: TRBJ2-5
cdr3_aa: CASSPGTSGQTQYF
cdr3_nt: TGTGCCAGCAGCCCCGGGACTAGCGGACAGACCCAGTACTTC